This T cell receptor (beta chain) was observed in a study of blood T cell repertoires in COVID-19. Study background: Samples came from the United States, Italy and Spain, spanning acute and convalescent COVID-19.

The V gene's germline CDR1 is SNHLY and CDR2 FYNNEI. This CDR3 has 15 residues. Germline trimming cut 5 bases from V and 1 base from J; bases unmatched to any gene: 2. Patients of the Seattle cohort, enrolled during active infection, were followed longitudinally. In the source study's methods: The assay estimated nucleated cells by amplifying reference gene primers. The repertoire was sequenced with immunoSEQ multiplex PCR; TCRdb's copy has only in-frame clones and lacks some. V and J calls and clone size are copied from that table; D and trimming were computed from the DNA. This sample carries roughly 87,000 clones, 70% to 85% of them seen once, and the ten largest clones take 2.5% to 3.5%.

The sample consisted of peripheral blood. The V gene is TRBV2, the J gene TRBJ2-2; TRBD2 agrees at 9 bases. This receptor was identified in a woman of 80 years or more with COVID-19, enrolled during active disease. The CDR3 here is CASSLLAGNTGELFF. DNA of the CDR3: TGTGCCAGCAGTCTACTAGCGGGGAACACCGGGGAGCTGTTTTTT.